Sequencing of this TCR beta chain was carried out in a study of T cell changes during pregnancy in multiple sclerosis. Profiled with immunoSEQ multiplex PCR; TCRdb holds only in-frame clones, not every one. The table shows 65,000 to 75,000 clones, with roughly 89% occurring only once. The germline CDR1 and CDR2 sequences are MNHNS and SASEGT. V shed 1 base, J shed 2 bases, and the junction held 18 bases outside the gene matches. The CDR3 contains 21 residues. This material consisted of peripheral blood, taken after pregnancy. The receptor was derived from a female donor in good health, enrolled as a control in a pregnancy study. V and J are TRBV6-1 and TRBJ2-2; TRBD1 agrees at 8 bases. The CDR3 bases are TGTGCCAGCAGTGAAGAGAATACAGTTCCGGGACAGGTGACTAACACCGGGGAGCTGTTTTTT. Amino acids: CASSEENTVPGQVTNTGELFF.